The present T cell receptor beta chain was sequenced within a study of cytomegalovirus exposure and HLA in healthy donors. As to this clone: Its matching antigen is unknown.

V lost 5 bases to trimming and J lost 0 bases, with 10 bases between them. Germline CDR1 reads MNHNS; CDR2 reads SASEGT. There are 14 residues in the CDR3. Findings and limits, study-wide: Altogether, 170 or so TCR beta chains were recorded as cytomegalovirus-associated. The authors reported that TCR beta sequences could predict HLA-A and HLA-B alleles. These predictions were accurate for most subjects in the first cohort.

PCR used 60 Vbeta primers and 13 Jbeta primers. Data came from immunoSEQ multiplex PCR; TCRdb stores just in-frame clones and leaves some out. The sample records 240,000 or so clones, approximately 80% being singletons. The sequence came from an older woman in good health and CMV-seropositive. The J gene is TRBJ1-1, the V gene TRBV6-1, with D perhaps TRBD1 (6 bases). The sequenced sample consisted of PBMCs. The CDR3, as DNA: TGTGCCAGCAGTTGGGGGACATTGAACACTGAAGCTTTCTTT. This encodes CASSWGTLNTEAFF.